These 20 T cell receptor beta chains were all obtained from the same sample, sequenced in a study of siplizumab effects on memory and regulatory T cells. TCRdb's table, derived via immunoSEQ multiplex PCR, lists solely in-frame clones and lacks some. The data show tens of thousands of clones, approximately 95% seen once. Sequencing was performed on CD8+ T cells sorted from blood. The receptors originated from a human donor in good health.

The chain uses TRBV4-2 and TRBJ1-2; D unclear. Trimming left V 1 base short and J 2 bases short, with 5 bases between. Germline CDR1 reads LGHNA; CDR2 reads YNFKEQ. This CDR3 spans 13 amino acids. CDR3 bases: TGTGCCAGCAGCCAAGGCCTCAACTATGGCTACACCTTC. Encoded protein: CASSQGLNYGYTF.

The chain's CDR3 is CSVELLAGETYEQYF. The CDR3 DNA reads as TGCAGCGTTGAACTACTAGCGGGAGAGACCTACGAGCAGTACTTC. V usage is TRBV29-1 and J usage is TRBJ2-7; 11 nucleotides match TRBD2. Germline values: CDR1 SQVTM, CDR2 ANQGSEA. With 2 bases clipped from V and 2 bases from J, the junction kept 5 bases outside the gene matches. The CDR3 length is 15 residues.

V usage is TRBV27 and J usage is TRBJ2-7, with TRBD2 identical over 11 bases. CDR3 length: 14 amino acids. Unmatched junction bases numbered 0, after V lost 2 bases and J lost 3 bases. Germline CDR1 reads MNHEY; CDR2 reads SMNVEV (reference sequence). The CDR3 is CASSLLAGGYEQYF. DNA of the CDR3: TGTGCCAGCAGTTTACTAGCGGGAGGCTACGAGCAGTACTTC.

The chain employs TRBV4-1 and TRBJ2-7, with 9 positions matching TRBD2. The CDR3 sequence is 15 residues long. CDR1 and CDR2 from the germline V gene are MGHRA and YSYEKL. J was trimmed by 4 bases and V by 0 bases; bases with no gene match: 4. This CDR3 reads CASSQDLAGPYEQYF. The CDR3 DNA reads as TGCGCCAGCAGCCAAGACCTAGCGGGACCGTACGAGCAGTACTTC.

The rearrangement uses TRBV7-3 and TRBJ2-1, with D unclear. V was shortened by 0 bases and J by 6 bases, with 9 bases between the two germline ends. Germline CDR1 and CDR2: SGHTA and FQGTGA. CDR3 size: 14 residues. The CDR3 reads CASSLTLETNEQFF. The CDR3 bases are TGTGCCAGCAGCTTAACATTGGAGACCAATGAGCAGTTCTTC. Based on the CDR3 plus reference TRBV7-3 and TRBJ2-1, the full variable domain is GAGVSQTPSNKVTEKGKYVELRCDPISGHTALYWYRQSLGQGPEFLIYFQGTGAADDSGLPNDRFFAVRPEGSVSTLKIQRTERGDSAVYLCASSLTLETNEQFFGPGTRLTVL.

In this sample, this clone turned up once. The V and J genes are TRBV6-1 and TRBJ1-6; the D is unclear. The CDR3 contains 16 residues. The V gene's germline CDR1 is MNHNS and CDR2 SASEGT. The germline V and J ends were trimmed by 3 bases and 5 bases, with 14 bases remaining between them. The CDR3 bases are TGTGCCAGCAGTGATGGGCAGGACTACAATAATTCACCCCTCCACTTT. Its translation: CASSDGQDYNNSPLHF.

The chain recombines TRBV6-5 with TRBJ2-5; 7 positions match TRBD2. Trimming at V came to 4 bases and at J to 4 bases, leaving 9 bases not matched to a gene. Germline lookup yields CDR1 MNHEY and CDR2 SVGAGI. This CDR3 contains 15 residues. CDR3 sequence (DNA): TGTGCCAGCAGTTCTCTCCTTAGCGGGTTAGAGACCCAGTACTTC. As protein: CASSSLLSGLETQYF.

V is TRBV27 and J is TRBJ2-3, with 7 bases matching TRBD2. The CDR3 loop spans 15 amino acids. Unmatched junction bases numbered 4, after V lost 2 bases and J lost 2 bases. Germline CDR1 MNHEY, CDR2 SMNVEV (reference sequence). CDR3 amino acids: CASSLTGGYTDTQYF. The CDR3 bases are TGTGCCAGCAGTTTAACGGGAGGTTACACAGATACGCAGTATTTT.

The chain links TRBV7-2 to TRBJ1-2, with 7 bases fitting TRBD1. V shed 4 bases, J shed 4 bases, and the junction held 9 bases outside the gene matches. The germline V gene has CDR1 SGHTA and CDR2 FQGNSA. This CDR3 has 15 residues. The CDR3 coding sequence is TGTGCCAGCAGCTCCTACAGGGGTATGCGCTATGGCTACACCTTC. Amino acids: CASSSYRGMRYGYTF. Using reference TRBV7-2 and TRBJ1-2 for the parts outside the CDR3, the full variable domain is GAGVSQSPSNKVTEKGKDVELRCDPISGHTALYWYRQSLGQGLEFLIYFQGNSAPDKSGLPSDRFSAERTGGSVSTLTIQRTQQEDSAVYLCASSSYRGMRYGYTFGSGTRLTVV.

This clone was counted a single time. The chain employs TRBV9 and TRBJ2-5; no clear D. Trimming removed 0 bases from V and 5 bases from J, with 14 bases in between. Germline lookup yields CDR1 SGDLS and CDR2 YYNGEE. This CDR3 has 15 residues. CDR3 nucleotides: TGTGCCAGCAGCGTAGGAGGACCAGAAGGGGAGACCCAGTACTTC. Translating it yields CASSVGGPEGETQYF.

Remarks on this clone: Other DNA variants within this sample encode the same CDR3. The V gene is TRBV7-9, the J gene TRBJ1-4; D is perhaps TRBD1 (6 bases). This CDR3 is built from 14 residues. Trimming removed 1 base from V and 10 bases from J, with 13 bases in between. Germline V lookup: CDR1 SEHNR, CDR2 FQNEAQ (reference sequence). CDR3 DNA: TGTGCCAGCAGCTTAGAACAGGGCGGAGGAAAACTGTTTTTT. Translating gives CASSLEQGGGKLFF.

The rearrangement links TRBV5-1 to TRBJ2-2; 12 nucleotides line up with TRBD1. The V segment lost 3 bases and the J segment 4 bases; nucleotides outside the gene matches: 7. Germline values: CDR1 SGHRS, CDR2 YFSETQ. This CDR3 contains 17 residues. The CDR3 loop reads CASSWYRDRGPTGELFF. In DNA, the CDR3 is TGCGCCAGCAGCTGGTATCGGGACAGGGGGCCCACCGGGGAGCTGTTTTTT.

The V and J genes are TRBV7-2 and TRBJ2-5, with unresolved D. The CDR3 is 14 amino acids. The germline CDR1 and CDR2 sequences are SGHTA and FQGNSA. Trimming cost V 4 bases and J 0 bases, with 9 bases left between them. The CDR3 region is CASSSRRNQETQYF. CDR3 nucleotide sequence: TGTGCCAGCAGCTCCCGCAGGAACCAAGAGACCCAGTACTTC.

The rearrangement joins TRBV6-6 to TRBJ1-1; D is possibly TRBD1 (6 bases). V shed 6 bases and J shed 4 bases, with 12 bases lying between them. CDR3 length equals 13 residues. CDR1 is MNHNY and CDR2 is SVGAGI in the germline V gene (reference sequence). CDR3 in DNA: TGTGCCAGCAGCACAGGGAGGACCACTGAAGCTTTCTTT. Encoded protein: CASSTGRTTEAFF.

The chain's CDR3 is CASSFSAYNEQFF. The CDR3 DNA follows: TGTGCCAGCAGTTTCAGCGCGTACAATGAGCAGTTCTTC. The V gene is TRBV2, the J gene TRBJ2-1; the D is unclear. The germline gives CDR1 SNHLY, CDR2 FYNNEI. The CDR3 length is 13 residues. V lost 5 bases, J lost 4 bases, and 9 bases lay in between.

The chain combines TRBV7-9 with TRBJ2-3; D unresolved. The germline V gene encodes CDR1 SEHNR and CDR2 FQNEAQ (reference sequence). The CDR3 runs to 11 residues. The V and J ends lost 6 bases and 6 bases respectively, with 7 bases between them. CDR3 loop: CASRLWDTQYF. Written as DNA, the CDR3 is TGTGCCAGCAGGCTCTGGGATACGCAGTATTTT.

This clone has only one observation. This sequence joins TRBV7-9 and TRBJ2-1; D not certain. The germline V gene has CDR1 SEHNR and CDR2 FQNEAQ (reference sequence). Trimming removed 6 bases at V and 8 bases at J, with 14 bases between. The CDR3 runs 13 residues. For the CDR3, the DNA is TGTGCCAGCAGTCATCCCCAAGGGCATGAGCAGTTCTTC. Its translation is CASSHPQGHEQFF.

The chain employs TRBV7-8 and TRBJ2-7; D remains unclear. The CDR3 contains 11 residues. The V gene's germline CDR1 is SGHVS and CDR2 FQNEAQ. V was clipped by 8 bases and J by 3 bases, with 8 bases between them. CDR3 DNA sequence: TGTGCCAGCGGTAGGGTCTACGAGCAGTACTTC. This translates into CASGRVYEQYF.

V is TRBV11-1 and J is TRBJ2-3; 8 bases are a match to TRBD1. Germline assignment: CDR1 SGHAT and CDR2 FQDESV (reference sequence). The V segment lost 1 base and the J segment 1 base; nucleotides outside the gene matches: 4. The CDR3 extends over 16 amino acids. CDR3 coding DNA: TGTGCCAGCAGCTTAGGTCCGGACAGGGGCACAGATACGCAGTATTTT. Its protein is CASSLGPDRGTDTQYF.

The chain links TRBV9 to TRBJ1-5, with D unclear. CDR1 SGDLS and CDR2 YYNGEE come from the germline V gene. This CDR3 region has 13 residues. The ends were cut back, 5 bases at V and 3 bases at J, with 9 bases in the middle. The CDR3: CASSQGDNQPQHF. CDR3 in DNA: TGTGCCAGCAGTCAAGGAGACAATCAGCCCCAGCATTTT.